The rows below give T cell receptor beta chains drawn from one sample of a study of blood T cell repertoires in COVID-19. The protocol was immunoSEQ multiplex PCR, while the TCRdb copy is restricted to in-frame clones and leaves out a portion. This sample has around 480,000 clones, with approximately 90% found just once. The sequenced material came from PBMCs or T cells enriched from blood (not recorded which). The receptor set was obtained from a young woman who had recovered from COVID-19. The CDR3 runs from the conserved cysteine through the conserved F or W. The D gene is left open where the match is weak. Clone size, where shown, is once, few, many, or a class for clones that have expanded.

v_call,j_call,clone_size,d_call,cdr3_aa,cdr3_nt
TRBV5-6,TRBJ2-3,-,-,CASTLGGDTQYF,TGTGCCAGCACCCTGGGAGGAGATACGCAGTATTTT
TRBV21-1,TRBJ1-5,few,-,CASRIDWRIHSNQPQHF,TGTGCCAGCAGAATAGATTGGAGGATCCATAGCAATCAGCCCCAGCATTTT
TRBV13,TRBJ2-6,few,-,CASSLRDTSGANVLTF,TGTGCCAGCAGCCTACGGGACACCTCTGGGGCCAACGTCCTGACTTTC
TRBV5-1,TRBJ1-4,-,-,CASSSTSLANEKLFF,TGCGCCAGCAGCTCAACCAGCCTAGCAAATGAAAAACTGTTTTTT
TRBV27,TRBJ2-6,-,-,CASSSPPRSGANVLTF,TGTGCCAGCAGTTCCCCCCCCCGGTCTGGGGCCAACGTCCTGACTTTC
TRBV15,TRBJ1-1,-,-,CATSPHHGEAFF,TGTGCCACCAGCCCTCATCACGGGGAAGCTTTCTTT
TRBV7-9,TRBJ1-6,once,TRBD1,CASSDRESPLHF,TGTGCCAGCAGCGACAGGGAATCACCCCTCCACTTT
TRBV7-9,TRBJ2-2,-,-,CASSLAGSTGELFF,TGTGCCAGCAGCTTAGCAGGGAGCACCGGGGAGCTGTTTTTT
TRBV13,TRBJ2-7,-,-,CASSPLGGGTYEQYF,TGTGCCAGCAGCCCCCTGGGGGGAGGCACCTACGAGCAGTACTTC
TRBV5-6,TRBJ2-4,-,TRBD2,CASSLAGGDIQYF,TGTGCCAGCAGCTTGGCGGGAGGAGACATTCAGTACTTC
TRBV19,TRBJ1-1,-,-,CASRRASERAEAFF,TGTGCCAGTAGGAGGGCCTCTGAGAGGGCTGAAGCTTTCTTT
TRBV3-1/TRBV3-2,TRBJ1-1,-,-,CASSQEGAETEAFF,TGTGCCAGCAGCCAAGAGGGAGCCGAGACTGAAGCTTTCTTT
TRBV11-2,TRBJ2-5,-,TRBD2,CASSLGSSGGQETQYF,TGTGCCAGCAGCTTAGGATCTAGCGGGGGGCAAGAGACCCAGTACTTC
TRBV5-6,TRBJ1-6,-,TRBD1,CASSWTGVNSPLHF,TGTGCCAGCAGCTGGACAGGGGTAAATTCACCCCTCCACTTT
TRBV13,TRBJ2-3,-,-,CASSPRGGDALVLNTDTQYF,TGTGCCAGCAGCCCGAGGGGGGGTGATGCCCTAGTTTTGAACACAGATACGCAGTATTTT
TRBV6-1,TRBJ1-4,-,-,CASSEGQAGNEKLFF,TGTGCCAGCAGTGAAGGACAGGCGGGTAATGAAAAACTGTTTTTT
TRBV5-1,TRBJ2-7,-,TRBD1,CASTVDPGTAYYEQYF,TGCGCCAGCACCGTGGACCCCGGGACAGCATACTACGAGCAGTACTTC
TRBV6-2/TRBV6-3,TRBJ2-1,-,-,CASSLRRGPSPNEQFF,TGTGCCAGCAGTTTAAGAAGGGGTCCCTCCCCTAATGAGCAGTTCTTC
TRBV5-1,TRBJ2-1,-,-,CASRADTFSYNEQFF,TGCGCCAGCAGAGCAGACACCTTTTCCTACAATGAGCAGTTCTTC
TRBV14,TRBJ2-1,few,TRBD1,CASSHTLRDRGYNEQFF,TGTGCCAGCAGCCATACCCTCCGGGACAGGGGATACAATGAGCAGTTCTTC
TRBV5-4,TRBJ1-1,-,-,CASSIPGSEAFF,TGTGCCAGCAGCATCCCGGGAAGTGAAGCTTTCTTT
TRBV7-2,TRBJ2-1,-,TRBD2,CASSPWTSGNEQFF,TGTGCCAGCAGTCCCTGGACTAGCGGGAATGAGCAGTTCTTC
TRBV25-1,TRBJ1-5,-,TRBD1,CASRAWDRAEGQPQHF,TGTGCCAGCAGGGCCTGGGACAGGGCGGAGGGACAGCCCCAGCATTTT
TRBV10-3,TRBJ1-2,-,-,CAISDHSTREANYGYTF,TGTGCCATCAGTGATCATTCAACCAGGGAAGCTAACTATGGCTACACCTTC
TRBV2,TRBJ1-1,-,-,CASSGRGTEAFF,TGTGCCAGCAGTGGGAGGGGCACTGAAGCTTTCTTT